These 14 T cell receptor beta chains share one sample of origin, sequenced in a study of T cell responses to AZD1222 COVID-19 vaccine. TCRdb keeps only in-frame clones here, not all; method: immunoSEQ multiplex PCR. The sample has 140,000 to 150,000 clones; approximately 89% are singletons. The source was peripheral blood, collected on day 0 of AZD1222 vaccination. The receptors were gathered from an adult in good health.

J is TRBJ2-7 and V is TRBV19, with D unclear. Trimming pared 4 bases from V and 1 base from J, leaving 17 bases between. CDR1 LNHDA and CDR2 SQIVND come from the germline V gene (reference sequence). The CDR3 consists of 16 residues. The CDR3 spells CASSNPDEKRSYEQYF. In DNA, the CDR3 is TGTGCCAGTAGTAATCCGGACGAAAAGAGATCCTACGAGCAGTACTTC.

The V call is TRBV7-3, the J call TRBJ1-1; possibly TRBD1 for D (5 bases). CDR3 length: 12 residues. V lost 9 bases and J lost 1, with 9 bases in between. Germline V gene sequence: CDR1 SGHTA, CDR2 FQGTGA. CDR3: CASAGRNTEAFF. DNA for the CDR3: TGTGCCAGTGCAGGGAGGAACACTGAAGCTTTCTTT.

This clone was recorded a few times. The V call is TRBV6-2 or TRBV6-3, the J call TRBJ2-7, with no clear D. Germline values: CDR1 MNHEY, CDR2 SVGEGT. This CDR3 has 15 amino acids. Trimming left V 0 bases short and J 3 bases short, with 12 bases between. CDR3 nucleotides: TGTGCCAGCAGTTACTCGGGTCGGGCCGACTACGAGCAGTACTTC. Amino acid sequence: CASSYSGRADYEQYF.

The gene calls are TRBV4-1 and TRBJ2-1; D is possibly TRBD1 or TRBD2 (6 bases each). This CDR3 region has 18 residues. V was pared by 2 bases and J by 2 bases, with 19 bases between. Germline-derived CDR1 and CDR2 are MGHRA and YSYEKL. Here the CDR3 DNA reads TGCGCCAGCAGCCAACCCCCGTGGGGGGCCGTAACCTACAATGAGCAGTTCTTC. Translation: CASSQPPWGAVTYNEQFF.

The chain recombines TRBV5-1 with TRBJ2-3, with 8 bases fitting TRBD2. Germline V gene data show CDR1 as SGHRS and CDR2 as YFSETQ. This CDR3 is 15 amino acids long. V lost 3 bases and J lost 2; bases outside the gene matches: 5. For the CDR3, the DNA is TGCGCCAGCAGCTCTCTAGCGGGCGACACAGATACGCAGTATTTT. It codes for CASSSLAGDTDTQYF.

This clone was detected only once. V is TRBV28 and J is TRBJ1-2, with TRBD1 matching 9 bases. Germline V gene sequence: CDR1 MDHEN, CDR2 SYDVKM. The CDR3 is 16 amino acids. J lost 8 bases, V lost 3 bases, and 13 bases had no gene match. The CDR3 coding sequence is TGTGCCAGCAGTTTTCCGCCCGGGACAGGGTTCAAGGGCTACACCTTC. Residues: CASSFPPGTGFKGYTF.

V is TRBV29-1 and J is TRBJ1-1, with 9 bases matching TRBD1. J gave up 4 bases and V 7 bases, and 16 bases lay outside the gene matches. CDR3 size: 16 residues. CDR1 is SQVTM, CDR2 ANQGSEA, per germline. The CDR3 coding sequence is TGCAGCGGCCAACACCTACAGGGGGCGGGTAGCACTGAAGCTTTCTTT. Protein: CSGQHLQGAGSTEAFF.

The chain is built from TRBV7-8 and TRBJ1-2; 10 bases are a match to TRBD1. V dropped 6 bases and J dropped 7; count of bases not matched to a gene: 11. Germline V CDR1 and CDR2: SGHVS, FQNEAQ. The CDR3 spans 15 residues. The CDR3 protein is CASRRSGTGEAGYTF. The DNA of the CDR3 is TGTGCCAGCAGGCGATCCGGGACAGGGGAAGCTGGCTACACCTTC. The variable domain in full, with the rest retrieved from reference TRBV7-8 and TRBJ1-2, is GAGVSQSPRYKVAKRGQDVALRCDPISGHVSLFWYQQALGQGPEFLTYFQNEAQLDKSGLPSDRFFAERPEGSVSTLKIQRTQQEDSAVYLCASRRSGTGEAGYTFGSGTRLTVV.

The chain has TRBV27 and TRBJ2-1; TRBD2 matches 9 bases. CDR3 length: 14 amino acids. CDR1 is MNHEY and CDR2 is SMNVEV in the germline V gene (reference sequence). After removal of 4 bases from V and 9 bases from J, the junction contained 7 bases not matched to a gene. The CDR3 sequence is CASSWAGGPGEQFF. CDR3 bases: TGTGCCAGCAGTTGGGCGGGGGGGCCCGGTGAGCAGTTCTTC.

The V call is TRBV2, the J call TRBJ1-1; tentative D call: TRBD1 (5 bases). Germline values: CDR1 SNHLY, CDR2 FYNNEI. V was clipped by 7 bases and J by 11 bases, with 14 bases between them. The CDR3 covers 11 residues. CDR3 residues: CASTEGRAAFF. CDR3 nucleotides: TGTGCCAGCACCGAGGGCAGGGCGGCTTTCTTT.

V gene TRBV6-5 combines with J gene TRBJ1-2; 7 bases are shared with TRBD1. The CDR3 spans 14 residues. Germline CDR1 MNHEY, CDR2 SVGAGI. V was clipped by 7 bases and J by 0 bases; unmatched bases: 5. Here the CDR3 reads CASTQGGANYGYTF. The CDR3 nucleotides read TGTGCCAGCACCCAGGGGGGAGCTAACTATGGCTACACCTTC.

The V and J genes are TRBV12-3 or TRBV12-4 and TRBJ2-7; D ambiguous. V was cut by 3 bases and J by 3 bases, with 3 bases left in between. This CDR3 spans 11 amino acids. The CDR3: CASSLNYEQYF. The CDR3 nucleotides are TGTGCCAGCAGTTTGAACTACGAGCAGTACTTC.

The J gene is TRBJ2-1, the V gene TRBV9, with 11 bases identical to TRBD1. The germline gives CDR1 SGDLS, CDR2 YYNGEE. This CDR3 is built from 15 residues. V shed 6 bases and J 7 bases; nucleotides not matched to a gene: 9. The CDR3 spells CASTTSGTGGNEQFF. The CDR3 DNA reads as TGTGCCAGCACCACTTCCGGGACAGGGGGGAATGAGCAGTTCTTC.

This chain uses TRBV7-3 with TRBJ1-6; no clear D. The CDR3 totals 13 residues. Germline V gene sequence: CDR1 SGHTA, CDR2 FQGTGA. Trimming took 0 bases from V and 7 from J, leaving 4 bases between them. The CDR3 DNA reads TGTGCCAGCAGCTTAACCGAGAATTCACCCCTCCACTTT. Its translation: CASSLTENSPLHF.